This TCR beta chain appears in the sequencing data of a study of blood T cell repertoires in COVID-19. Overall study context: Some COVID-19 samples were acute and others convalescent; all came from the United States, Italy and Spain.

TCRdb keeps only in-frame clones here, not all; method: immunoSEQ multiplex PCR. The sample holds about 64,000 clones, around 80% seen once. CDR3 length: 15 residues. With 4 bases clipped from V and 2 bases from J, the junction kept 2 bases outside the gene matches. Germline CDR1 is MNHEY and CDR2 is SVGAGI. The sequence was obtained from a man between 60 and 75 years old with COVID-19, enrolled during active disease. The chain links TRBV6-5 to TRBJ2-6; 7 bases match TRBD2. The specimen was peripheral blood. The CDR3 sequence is CASSLGGAGANVLTF. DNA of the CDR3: TGTGCCAGCAGTTTGGGGGGGGCTGGGGCCAACGTCCTGACTTTC.